Detailed here is one TCR beta chain. The length of the CDR3 is 15 residues. V dropped 0 bases and J dropped 10 bases, with 13 bases sitting between them. CDR1 and CDR2 (germline): MNHEY, SVGAGI. These data come from a study of T cell changes during pregnancy in multiple sclerosis. Sequencing used immunoSEQ multiplex PCR; TCRdb keeps in-frame clones, though not all of them. The table records about 81,000 clones, just under 95% of them present only once. The chain employs TRBV6-5 and TRBJ1-6, with TRBD1 as a possible D gene (6 bases). The sequence was obtained from a female donor in good health, enrolled as a control in a pregnancy study. Sequenced material: peripheral blood, taken in the third trimester of pregnancy. This CDR3 is CASSYSQGTKSPLHF. CDR3 bases: TGTGCCAGCAGTTACTCGCAGGGGACGAAATCACCCCTCCACTTT.